This TCR beta chain is drawn from a study of beta chain features in type 1 diabetes. Study-wide results and limits: A closer apparent resemblance between naive, central memory and Treg TCRB repertoires was seen in patients than in healthy donors. A moderate, significant TCRB CDR3 shortening appeared in type 1 diabetes across four CD4+ subsets.

Isolated RNA was reverse transcribed in full, so expressed TCRB transcripts were sequenced. Here immunoSEQ multiplex PCR was the method, and the copy in TCRdb shows in-frame clones only, minus some. The sample lists over 150,000 clones, about a tenth occurring once. As to this clone: Its antigen is still unknown.

Germline CDR1 is SEHNR and CDR2 is FQNEAQ (reference sequence). CDR3 length: 14 residues. V dropped 8 bases and J dropped 0; count of bases not matched to a gene: 4. This sequence joins TRBV7-9 and TRBJ2-3, with TRBD2 matching 8 bases. The source is a man aged 25-45 years with type 1 diabetes. The sequenced sample was central memory CD4+ T cells from blood. CDR3 in amino acids: CASHLAGSTDTQYF. The DNA for the CDR3 is TGTGCCAGCCATTTAGCGGGAAGCACAGATACGCAGTATTTT.